The table lists the clone carrying this TCR beta chain with a count of one. Its target is unknown. These data belong to a study of beta chain features in type 1 diabetes. Study-wide background: Cell yields, gender and age were comparable in patients and healthy donors. Investigators examined around 110 million sorted cells across all samples.

The study, taken as a whole, reports: The study found moderately but significantly shorter TCRB CDR3s in all four CD4+ subsets of Type 1 diabetes patients. Insertions were fewer and deletions more numerous at VDJ junctions in type 1 diabetes patients.

Every isolated RNA sample was fully reverse transcribed, so sequencing captured expressed TCRB transcripts. The data were produced by immunoSEQ multiplex PCR, yet TCRdb's version contains in-frame clones alone and is incomplete. The sample gives under 300,000 clones, 27% of which show up once; around 4% is in the top ten. The CDR3 has 12 amino acids. Germline CDR1 reads SNHLY; CDR2 reads FYNNEI. V lost 6 bases and J 4 bases, leaving 9 bases between the germline ends. Source material: central memory CD4+ T cells from blood. The clonotype was recovered from a man aged 30-40 years in good health. V is TRBV2 and J is TRBJ1-1; D gene ambiguous. CDR3 in amino acids: CASRGPATEAFF. In DNA form, the CDR3 reads TGTGCCAGCAGGGGCCCGGCCACTGAAGCTTTCTTT.